This TCR beta chain was observed in a study of blood T cells in healthy people across ages. This clonotype was seen a handful of times. The CDR3 spans 15 residues. With 0 bases clipped from V and 4 bases from J, the junction kept 3 bases outside the gene matches. Germline V gives CDR1 LGHDT, CDR2 YNNKEL (reference sequence). Sample-barcoded 5' priming and a J-beta primer mix drove a second PCR of roughly 7 to 11 cycles. TCRdb re-derived calls from the 5' RACE reads in MiXCR, one entry per CDR3 protein. The table records under 700,000 distinct CDR3 sequences, 24% of them present only once. The sample was also linked to a second study, of T cells of mothers and their children.

The rearrangement links TRBV3-1 to TRBJ2-1; TRBD1 matches 7 bases. Source material: blood. The receptor was isolated from a boy aged 5-17 years in good health. The CDR3: CASSQEMGQYNEQFF. CDR3 DNA: TGTGCCAGCAGCCAAGAGATGGGACAGTACAATGAGCAGTTCTTC.